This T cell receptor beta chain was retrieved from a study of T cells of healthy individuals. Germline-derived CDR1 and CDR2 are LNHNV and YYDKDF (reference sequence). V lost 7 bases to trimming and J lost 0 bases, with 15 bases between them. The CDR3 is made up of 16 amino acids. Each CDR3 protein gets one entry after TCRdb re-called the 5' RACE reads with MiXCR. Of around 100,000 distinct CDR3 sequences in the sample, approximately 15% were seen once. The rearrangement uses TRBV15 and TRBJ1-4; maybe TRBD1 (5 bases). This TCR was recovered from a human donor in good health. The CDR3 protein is CATTRSGTPTNEKLFF. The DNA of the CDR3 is TGTGCCACCACTCGTTCGGGGACGCCAACTAATGAAAAACTGTTTTTT.